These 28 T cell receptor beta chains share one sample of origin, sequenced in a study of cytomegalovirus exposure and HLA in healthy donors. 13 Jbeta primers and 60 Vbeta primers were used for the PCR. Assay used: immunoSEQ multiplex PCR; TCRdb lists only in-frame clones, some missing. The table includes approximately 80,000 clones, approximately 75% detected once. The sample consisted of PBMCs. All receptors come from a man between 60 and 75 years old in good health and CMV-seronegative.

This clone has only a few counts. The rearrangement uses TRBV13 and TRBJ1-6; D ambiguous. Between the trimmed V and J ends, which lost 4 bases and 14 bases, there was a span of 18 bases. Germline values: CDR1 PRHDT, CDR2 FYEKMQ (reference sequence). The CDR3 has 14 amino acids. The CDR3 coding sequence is TGTGCCAGCAGCTCCCCGGGTCGAAATTGGGCCCTCCACTTT. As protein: CASSSPGRNWALHF.

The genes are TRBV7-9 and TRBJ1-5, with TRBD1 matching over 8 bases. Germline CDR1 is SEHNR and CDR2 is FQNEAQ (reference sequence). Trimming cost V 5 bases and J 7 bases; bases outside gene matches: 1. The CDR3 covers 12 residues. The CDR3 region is CASSPGGQPQHF. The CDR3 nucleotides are TGTGCCAGCAGCCCAGGGGGCCAGCCCCAGCATTTT.

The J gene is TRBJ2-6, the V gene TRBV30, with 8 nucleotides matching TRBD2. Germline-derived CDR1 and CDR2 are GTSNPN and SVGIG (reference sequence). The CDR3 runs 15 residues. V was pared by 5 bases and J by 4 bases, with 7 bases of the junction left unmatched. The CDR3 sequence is CAWGPGGSGANVLTF. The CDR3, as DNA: TGTGCCTGGGGACCGGGGGGGTCCGGGGCCAACGTCCTGACTTTC.

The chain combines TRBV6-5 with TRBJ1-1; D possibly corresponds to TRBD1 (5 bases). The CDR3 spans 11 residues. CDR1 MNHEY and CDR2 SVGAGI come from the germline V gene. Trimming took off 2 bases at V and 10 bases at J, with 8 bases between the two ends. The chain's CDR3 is CASSYAGGAFF. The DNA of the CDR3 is TGTGCCAGCAGTTACGCGGGGGGAGCTTTCTTT.

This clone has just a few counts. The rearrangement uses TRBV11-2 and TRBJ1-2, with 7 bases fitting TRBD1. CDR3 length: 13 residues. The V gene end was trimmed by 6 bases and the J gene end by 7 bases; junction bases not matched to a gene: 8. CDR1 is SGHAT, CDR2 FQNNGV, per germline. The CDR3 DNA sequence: TGTGCCAGCAGTTACGGACAGGCGGTTGGCTACACCTTC. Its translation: CASSYGQAVGYTF.

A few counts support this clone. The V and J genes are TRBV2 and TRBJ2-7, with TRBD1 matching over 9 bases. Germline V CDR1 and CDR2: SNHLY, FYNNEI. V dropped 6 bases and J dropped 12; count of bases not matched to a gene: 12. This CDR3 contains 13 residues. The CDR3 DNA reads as TGTGCCAGCAGCGCGACCGGGACAGGGCGTTTGTACTTC. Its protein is CASSATGTGRLYF.

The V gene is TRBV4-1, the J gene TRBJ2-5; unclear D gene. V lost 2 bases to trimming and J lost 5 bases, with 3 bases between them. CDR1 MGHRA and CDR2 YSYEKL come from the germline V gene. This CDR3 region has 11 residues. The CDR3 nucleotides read TGCGCCAGCAGCCAATCTGAGACCCAGTACTTC. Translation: CASSQSETQYF.

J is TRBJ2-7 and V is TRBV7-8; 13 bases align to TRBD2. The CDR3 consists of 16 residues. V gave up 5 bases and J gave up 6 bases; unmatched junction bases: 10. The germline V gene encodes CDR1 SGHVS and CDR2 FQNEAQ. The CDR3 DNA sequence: TGTGCCAGCAGCCAGGGGAAACTAGCGGGGGGGCGCGAGCAGTACTTC. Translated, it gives CASSQGKLAGGREQYF.

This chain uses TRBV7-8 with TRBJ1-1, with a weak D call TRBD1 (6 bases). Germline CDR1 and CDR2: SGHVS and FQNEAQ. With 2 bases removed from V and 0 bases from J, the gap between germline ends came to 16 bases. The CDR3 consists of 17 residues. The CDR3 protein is CASSLYRDYGMNTEAFF. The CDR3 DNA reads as TGTGCCAGCAGCTTATACAGGGATTATGGGATGAACACTGAAGCTTTCTTT.

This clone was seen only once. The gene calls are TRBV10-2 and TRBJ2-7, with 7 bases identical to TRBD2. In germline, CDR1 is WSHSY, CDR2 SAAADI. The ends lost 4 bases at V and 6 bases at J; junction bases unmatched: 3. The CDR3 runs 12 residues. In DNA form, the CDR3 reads TGCGCCAGCAGTGGGGGAGGGCCCGAGCAGTACTTC. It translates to CASSGGGPEQYF.

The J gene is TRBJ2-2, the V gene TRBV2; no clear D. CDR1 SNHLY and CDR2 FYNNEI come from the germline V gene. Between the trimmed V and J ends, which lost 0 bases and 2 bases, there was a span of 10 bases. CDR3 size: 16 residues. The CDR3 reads CASSEAGSPNTGELFF. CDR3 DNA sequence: TGTGCCAGCAGTGAAGCGGGCAGTCCCAACACCGGGGAGCTGTTTTTT.

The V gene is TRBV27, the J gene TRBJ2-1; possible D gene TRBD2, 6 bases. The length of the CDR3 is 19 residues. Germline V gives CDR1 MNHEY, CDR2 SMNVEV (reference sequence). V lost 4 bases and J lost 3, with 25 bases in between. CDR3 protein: CASSSPGAGISPGYNEQFF. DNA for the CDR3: TGTGCCAGCAGTTCCCCCGGAGCGGGCATCTCCCCGGGCTACAATGAGCAGTTCTTC.

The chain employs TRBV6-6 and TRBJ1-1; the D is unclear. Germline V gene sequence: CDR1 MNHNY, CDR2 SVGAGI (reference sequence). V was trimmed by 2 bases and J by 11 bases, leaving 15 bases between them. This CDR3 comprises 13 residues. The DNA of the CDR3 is TGTGCCAGCAGTTACGGGGAGTCCCTTGGGGCTTTCTTT. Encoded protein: CASSYGESLGAFF.

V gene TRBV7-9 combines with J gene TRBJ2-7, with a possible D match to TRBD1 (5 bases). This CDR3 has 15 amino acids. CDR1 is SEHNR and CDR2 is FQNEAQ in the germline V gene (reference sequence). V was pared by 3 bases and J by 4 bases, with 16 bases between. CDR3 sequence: CASSLAGSGSYEQYF. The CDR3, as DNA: TGTGCCAGCAGCTTGGCAGGGTCAGGCTCTTACGAGCAGTACTTC. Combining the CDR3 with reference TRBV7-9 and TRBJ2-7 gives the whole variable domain DTGVSQNPRHKITKRGQNVTFRCDPISEHNRLYWYRQTLGQGPEFLTYFQNEAQLEKSRLLSDRFSAERPKGSFSTLEIQRTEQGDSAMYLCASSLAGSGSYEQYFGPGTRLTVT.

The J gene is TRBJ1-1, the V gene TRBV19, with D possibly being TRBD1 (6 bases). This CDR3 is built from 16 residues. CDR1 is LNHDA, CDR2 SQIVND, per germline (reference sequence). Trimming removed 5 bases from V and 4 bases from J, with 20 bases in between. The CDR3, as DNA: TGTGCCAGTAGTCTGTCGACAGGTCGTGCTGTCACTGAAGCTTTCTTT. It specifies CASSLSTGRAVTEAFF.

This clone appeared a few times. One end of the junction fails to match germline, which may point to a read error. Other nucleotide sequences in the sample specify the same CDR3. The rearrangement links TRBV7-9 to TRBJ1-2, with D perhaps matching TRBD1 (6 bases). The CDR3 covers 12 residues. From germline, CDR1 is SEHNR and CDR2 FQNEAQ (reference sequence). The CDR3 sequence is CSSSPRQGGYTF. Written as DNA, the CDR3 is TGTTCCAGCAGCCCCCGTCAGGGGGGCTACACCTTC.

In DNA, the CDR3 is TGTGCCAGCAGCTTACGGGGGGGATTTACTGAAAAACTGTTTTTT. Its translation is CASSLRGGFTEKLFF. The V gene is TRBV6-5, the J gene TRBJ1-4; possible D gene TRBD1, 5 bases. The germline V and J ends were trimmed by 6 bases and 7 bases, with 18 bases remaining between them. The CDR3 runs 15 residues. Germline V gives CDR1 MNHEY, CDR2 SVGAGI.

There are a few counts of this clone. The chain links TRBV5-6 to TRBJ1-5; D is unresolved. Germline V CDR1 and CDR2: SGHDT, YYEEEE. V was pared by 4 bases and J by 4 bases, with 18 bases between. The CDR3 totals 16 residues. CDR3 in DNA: TGTGCCAGCAGCCCCAACGCGGGGAGGGAAAATCAGCCCCAGCATTTT. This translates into CASSPNAGRENQPQHF.

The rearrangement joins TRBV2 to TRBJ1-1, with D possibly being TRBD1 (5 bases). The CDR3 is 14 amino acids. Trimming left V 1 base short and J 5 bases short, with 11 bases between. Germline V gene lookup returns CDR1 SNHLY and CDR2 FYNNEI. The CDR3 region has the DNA TGTGCCAGCAGTGAAGTGGGGGGGAGGACTGAAGCTTTCTTT. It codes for CASSEVGGRTEAFF.

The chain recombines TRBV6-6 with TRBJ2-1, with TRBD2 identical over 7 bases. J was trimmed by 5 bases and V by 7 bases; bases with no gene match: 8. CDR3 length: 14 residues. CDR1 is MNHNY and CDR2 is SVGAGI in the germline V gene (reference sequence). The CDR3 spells CASITGGGNNEQFF. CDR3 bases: TGTGCCAGCATTACGGGCGGGGGAAACAATGAGCAGTTCTTC.

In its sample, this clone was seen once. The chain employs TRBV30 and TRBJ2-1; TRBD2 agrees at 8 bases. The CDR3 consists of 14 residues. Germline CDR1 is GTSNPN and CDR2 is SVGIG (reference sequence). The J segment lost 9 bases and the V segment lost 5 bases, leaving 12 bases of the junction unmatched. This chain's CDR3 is CAWGGGTGAGEQFF. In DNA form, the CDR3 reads TGTGCCTGGGGCGGGGGGACCGGGGCGGGTGAGCAGTTCTTC. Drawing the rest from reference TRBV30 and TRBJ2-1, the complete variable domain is SQTIHQWPATLVQPVGSPLSLECTVEGTSNPNLYWYRQAAGRGLQLLFYSVGIGQISSEVPQNLSASRPQDRQFILSSKKLLLSDSGFYLCAWGGGTGAGEQFFGPGTRLTVL.

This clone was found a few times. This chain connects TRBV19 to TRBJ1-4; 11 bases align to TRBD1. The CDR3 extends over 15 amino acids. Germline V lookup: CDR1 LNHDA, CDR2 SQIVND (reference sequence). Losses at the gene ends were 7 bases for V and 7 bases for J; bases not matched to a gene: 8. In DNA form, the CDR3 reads TGTGCCAGTACCCTTATGGGACAGGGGGGTGAAAAACTGTTTTTT. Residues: CASTLMGQGGEKLFF.

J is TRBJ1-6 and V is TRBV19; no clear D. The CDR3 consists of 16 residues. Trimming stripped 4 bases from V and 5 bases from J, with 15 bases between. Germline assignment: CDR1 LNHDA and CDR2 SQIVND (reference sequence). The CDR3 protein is CASSTRSSQNNSPLHF. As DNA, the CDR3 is TGTGCCAGTAGTACCCGGAGTAGCCAGAATAATTCACCCCTCCACTTT.

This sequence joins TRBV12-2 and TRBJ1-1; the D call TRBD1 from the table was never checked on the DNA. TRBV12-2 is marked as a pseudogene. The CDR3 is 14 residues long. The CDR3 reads CASRAGQGASEAFF. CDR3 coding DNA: TGTGCAAGTCGCGCGGGACAGGGGGCAAGTGAAGCTTTCTTT.

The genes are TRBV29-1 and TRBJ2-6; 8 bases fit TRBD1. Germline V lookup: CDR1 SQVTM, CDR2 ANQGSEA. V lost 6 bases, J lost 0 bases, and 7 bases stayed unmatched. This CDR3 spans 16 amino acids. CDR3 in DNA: TGCAGCGTCACCGGGACAGGCGACTCTGGGGCCAACGTCCTGACTTTC. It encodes CSVTGTGDSGANVLTF.

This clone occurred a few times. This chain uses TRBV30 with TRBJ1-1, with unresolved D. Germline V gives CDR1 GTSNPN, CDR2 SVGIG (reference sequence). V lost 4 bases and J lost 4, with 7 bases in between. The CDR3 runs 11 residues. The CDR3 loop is CAWTRGTEAFF. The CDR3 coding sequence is TGTGCCTGGACCCGGGGCACTGAAGCTTTCTTT.

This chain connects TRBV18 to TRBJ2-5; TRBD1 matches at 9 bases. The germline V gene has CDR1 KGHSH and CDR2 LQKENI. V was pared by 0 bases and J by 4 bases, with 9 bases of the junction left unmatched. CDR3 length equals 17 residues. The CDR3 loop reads CASSPPGTGLGGETQYF. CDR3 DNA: TGTGCCAGCTCACCACCGGGGACAGGGCTTGGGGGAGAGACCCAGTACTTC.

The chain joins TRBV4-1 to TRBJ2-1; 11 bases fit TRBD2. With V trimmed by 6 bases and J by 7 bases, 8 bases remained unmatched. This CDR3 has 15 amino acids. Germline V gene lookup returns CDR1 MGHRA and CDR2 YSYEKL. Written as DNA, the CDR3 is TGCGCCAGCAGAATAGCGGGGGGGCCCTTTAATGAGCAGTTCTTC. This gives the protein CASRIAGGPFNEQFF.